The T cell receptor (beta chain) under discussion was sequenced for a study of vaccination effects on CD4 cells after COVID-19 (dated 2022 in TCRdb). About the study as a whole: Participants received two doses of either the BNT162b2 or the mRNA-1273 mRNA SARS-CoV-2 vaccine. A total of 10 COVID-19 convalescent patients and several SARS-CoV-2-naive healthy vaccine recipients were included in the full study. Cultures from other donors in the study were sequenced with the Oncomine TCR Beta short-read assay on an Illumina iSeq 100. In both COVID-19 convalescent patients and infection-naive vaccine recipients, the study compared SARS-CoV-2 spike-specific CD4+ TCR repertoires from before mRNA vaccination with those from after it.

As to this clone: The specificity of this receptor is unknown. One base away there is no much larger clone; base qualities are not given.

The ViraFEST assay stimulated PBMC with viral peptide pools and then used TCR sequencing to identify antigen-specific CD4+ T cell clonotypes by expansion. After more than nine days of culture, CD4+ T cells were isolated with the EasySep CD4+ T cell isolation kit. Healthy vaccine recipients had no prior SARS-CoV-2 infection, confirmed by negative nucleocapsid antibodies before and after vaccination. About 1.8 million PBMC per well were cultured with around 9.8 ug/ml peptides in IMDM containing approximately 4.6% human AB serum, around 9.7 IU/ml IL-2 and gentamicin. Half of the culture medium was replaced with fresh IL-2-containing medium on days 3 and 7. Unless otherwise noted, each peptide stimulation condition was cultured in triplicate wells. PBMC were separated from whole blood using Ficoll-Paque Plus gradient centrifugation and were then either cryopreserved at -140C or used fresh. Overlapping peptide pools spanned the spike proteins of SARS-CoV-2 and the common cold coronaviruses HCoV-NL63, HCoV-OC43 and HCoV-229E. The QIAamp micro DNA kit was used to extract genomic DNA from the cultured CD4+ T cells.

Overall results and qualifications from the work: The study was limited by a small number of convalescent patients, and early post-infection timepoints were lacking. Among healthy vaccine recipients, nearly all vaccine-induced clones were SARS-CoV-2 mono-reactive, and just 1 of 255 was cross-reactive with common cold coronaviruses. At late post-vaccination timepoints, both infection-induced and vaccine-induced clones showed marked clonal contraction, consistent with waning T cell responses.

The germline V gene gives CDR1 as SQVTM and CDR2 as ANQGSEA. Including the terminal cysteine and phenylalanine, the CDR3 comprises 13 residues. The entry retains the CDR3 DNA only, 39 bases that are in frame from base 1. Deletion took 4 bases off V and 6 bases off J, with a span of 14 bases between the germline ends. The library was built by means of the immunoSEQ multiplex PCR assay. DNA from the cultured, isolated CD4+ T cells was subjected to TCR beta CDR3 sequencing. Per the source publication's procedure: Non-productive TCR sequences were discarded, and reads were trimmed to the CDR3 region, with only CDR3s of 7 or more amino acids retained. The MANAFEST web app was used to identify antigen-specific clonotypes by comparing expansion in peptide wells with expansion in reference cultures. To be called positive, a clone needed expansion at FDR<0.05 compared with the reference and with all other wells, an odds ratio greater than 5, and a frequency greater than 0.1% in two replicate wells. A clonotype was defined as cross-reactive if the clonotype was significantly expanded both in SARS-CoV-2 spike wells and in at least one common cold coronavirus spike condition. Using the stringdist R package, CDR3 similarity was measured by Levenshtein distance, and unrooted trees were constructed with ape in R 3.6.1. This is the immuneACCESS table as TCRdb keeps it, with only in-frame sequences that have V and J called. A part of the clones is gone; compared with another copy, unresolved V genes explain less than half, and the rest is unexplained. V and J calls and clone size are as listed in that table; D and trimming were resolved from the DNA. Across this sample there are about 38,000 clones, with roughly 76% seen only once. 22% of the sample rests with the top ten.

The source of this sequence is a human donor who received a COVID-19 vaccine. Recombination linked TRBV29-1 to TRBJ2-3; a confident D gene designation cannot be given. The sequences come from CD4+ T cells from PBMCs cultured with SARS-CoV-2 spike peptides, collected before COVID-19 vaccination. The cell subset or site label here, explained by the study, means: SARS-CoV-2 spike overlapping peptide pool stimulation. The CDR3 has the sequence CSVVYIVGDTQYF. The DNA is as follows: TGCAGCGTTGTGTACATAGTCGGTGATACGCAGTATTTT.